Given below is one T cell receptor (beta chain) in context. An end of the junction differs from the germline gene, which may be a read error. The record originates from a study of blood T cells in healthy people across ages. A second PCR, run for roughly 6 to 11 cycles, used a sample-barcoded 5' primer plus a J-beta primer mix. TCRdb passed the 5' RACE reads through MiXCR, listing each CDR3 protein once. The top ten clones hold around 0.75% of a sample with around 1,000,000 distinct CDR3 sequences, less than 25% of them seen once. CDR1 and CDR2 from the germline V gene are SGDLS and YYNGEE. The CDR3 sequence is 15 residues long. The same data also went into a second study, on T cells of mothers and their children.

Sequencing was performed on blood. The chain uses TRBV9 and TRBJ2-7; the D gene is possibly TRBD1 (6 bases). The source of this sequence is a girl aged 2 to 9 in good health. CDR3 region: CASSADIDRSYEQYF. Here the CDR3 DNA reads TGTGCCAGCAGCGCAGACATAGACAGGTCCTATGAGCAGTACTTC. Full variable domain (rest looked up from reference TRBV9 and TRBJ2-7): DSGVTQTPKHLITATGQRVTLRCSPRSGDLSVYWYQQSLDQGLQFLIQYYNGEERAKGNILERFSAQQFPDLHSELNLSSLELGDSALYFCASSADIDRSYEQYFGPGTRLTVT.